This T cell receptor (beta chain) comes out of a study of T cells in Graves' hyperthyroidism and ophthalmopathy. The study, taken as a whole, reports: Most expanded thyroid clonotypes above 0.001 recurred in blood.

With respect to this clonotype: Its antigen is still unknown.

The study left out patients who had uncontrolled infection, other autoimmune disease, pregnancy or lactation. Clinical symptoms, serum thyroxine, TRAb, thyroid ultrasound and orbital computed tomography established diagnosis. RNA transcripts served as the template for amplifying TCR beta CDR3 regions. The HTBI set primed first-round TCR CDR3 RT-PCR. TCRdb recomputed calls from the multiplex PCR reads with MiXCR, one row per CDR3 protein. This table holds some 350,000 distinct CDR3 sequences, 15% to 17% found once. This CDR3 is built from 13 residues. CDR1 is MDHEN, CDR2 SYDVKM, per germline. J gave up 7 bases and V 8 bases, and 10 bases lay outside the gene matches.

Specimen: blood. The rearrangement uses TRBV28 and TRBJ1-1; 7 bases align to TRBD1. This receptor was obtained from a woman aged 18 to 35 with Graves' hyperthyroidism that later progressed to Graves' ophthalmopathy. CDR3: CASSGQTLGEAFF. The CDR3 DNA reads TGTGCCAGCTCGGGACAGACTCTGGGTGAAGCTTTCTTT.